This is a list of T cell receptor beta chains from one sample in a study of blood T cell repertoires in COVID-19. Repertoires were generated with immunoSEQ multiplex PCR, while TCRdb's copy carries only in-frame clones and drops some. The repertoire holds under 200,000 clones, around three quarters seen once, with around 8.1% in the top ten. Sequenced sample: peripheral blood. The receptors were sampled from a man aged 60-69 years with acute or convalescent COVID-19. The CDR3 runs from the conserved cysteine through the conserved F or W. D genes are given only for firm matches. Where a row states a size, it is once, few, many or the class of an expanded clone; other rows omit it.

cdr3_length: 14
d_call: NA
clone_size: NA
j_call: TRBJ2-3
v_call: TRBV30
cdr3_aa: CARSSGGFTDTQYF
cdr3_nt: TGTGCCCGCTCATCCGGCGGTTTCACAGATACGCAGTATTTT

cdr3_length: 16
d_call: TRBD1
clone_size: few
j_call: TRBJ2-3
v_call: TRBV4-1
cdr3_aa: CASNQGQVYSTDTQYF
cdr3_nt: TGCGCCAGCAACCAAGGACAGGTCTATAGCACAGATACGCAGTATTTT

cdr3_length: 16
d_call: TRBD2
clone_size: NA
j_call: TRBJ2-3
v_call: TRBV19
cdr3_aa: CATHPTSGLLTDTQYF
cdr3_nt: TGTGCCACCCATCCGACTAGCGGTCTCCTCACAGATACGCAGTATTTT

cdr3_length: 13
d_call: TRBD1
clone_size: NA
j_call: TRBJ2-7
v_call: TRBV14
cdr3_aa: CASSPTGVGEQYF
cdr3_nt: TGTGCCAGCAGCCCCACAGGGGTTGGGGAGCAGTACTTC

cdr3_length: 15
d_call: TRBD2
clone_size: NA
j_call: TRBJ2-3
v_call: TRBV4-1
cdr3_aa: CASSQGSGVADTQYF
cdr3_nt: TGCGCCAGCAGCCAAGGTAGCGGGGTCGCAGATACGCAGTATTTT

cdr3_length: 14
d_call: TRBD1
clone_size: NA
j_call: TRBJ2-7
v_call: TRBV27
cdr3_aa: CASSGTGMPYEQYF
cdr3_nt: TGTGCCAGCTCCGGGACAGGGATGCCCTACGAGCAGTACTTC

cdr3_length: 16
d_call: TRBD1
clone_size: NA
j_call: TRBJ1-2
v_call: TRBV2
cdr3_aa: CASSELDTGGQNGYTF
cdr3_nt: TGTGCCAGCAGTGAGTTAGACACAGGGGGCCAAAATGGCTACACCTTC

cdr3_length: 15
d_call: TRBD1
clone_size: NA
j_call: TRBJ2-2
v_call: TRBV9
cdr3_aa: CASSVGQGQGGELFF
cdr3_nt: TGTGCCAGCAGCGTAGGCCAGGGACAGGGCGGGGAGCTGTTTTTT

cdr3_length: 15
d_call: NA
clone_size: once
j_call: TRBJ2-7
v_call: TRBV7-8
cdr3_aa: CASSLAYLGQNEQYF
cdr3_nt: TGTGCCAGCAGCTTAGCCTACCTCGGACAGAACGAGCAGTACTTC

cdr3_length: 17
d_call: NA
clone_size: NA
j_call: TRBJ2-5
v_call: TRBV9
cdr3_aa: CASSVVPGGLYQETQYF
cdr3_nt: TGTGCCAGCAGCGTAGTACCCGGGGGGCTGTACCAAGAGACCCAGTACTTC

cdr3_length: 15
d_call: NA
clone_size: NA
j_call: TRBJ2-1
v_call: TRBV28
cdr3_aa: CASSLFRKGGNEQFF
cdr3_nt: TGTGCCAGCAGTTTATTCAGGAAAGGTGGCAATGAGCAGTTCTTC

cdr3_length: 15
d_call: NA
clone_size: once
j_call: TRBJ2-7
v_call: TRBV7-8
cdr3_aa: CASSEETYSSYEQYF
cdr3_nt: TGTGCCAGCAGCGAGGAAACATATTCCTCCTACGAGCAGTACTTC

cdr3_length: 13
d_call: TRBD2
clone_size: NA
j_call: TRBJ2-7
v_call: TRBV10-1
cdr3_aa: CASSSGGSYEQYF
cdr3_nt: TGCGCCAGCAGTAGCGGGGGCTCCTACGAGCAGTACTTC

cdr3_length: 17
d_call: TRBD1
clone_size: NA
j_call: TRBJ2-7
v_call: TRBV30
cdr3_aa: CAWSPQQGIPLHYEQYF
cdr3_nt: TGTGCCTGGAGTCCTCAACAGGGGATCCCTCTTCACTACGAGCAGTACTTC

cdr3_length: 15
d_call: NA
clone_size: NA
j_call: TRBJ2-7
v_call: TRBV5-4
cdr3_aa: CASSSVRDKSYEQYF
cdr3_nt: TGTGCCAGCAGCTCCGTCCGGGACAAATCGTACGAGCAGTACTTC

cdr3_length: 17
d_call: TRBD1
clone_size: NA
j_call: TRBJ1-6
v_call: TRBV18
cdr3_aa: CASSPRVMTGAPLELHF
cdr3_nt: TGTGCCAGCTCACCACGGGTAATGACAGGGGCCCCACTTGAACTCCACTTT

cdr3_length: 14
d_call: TRBD1
clone_size: NA
j_call: TRBJ1-5
v_call: TRBV29-1
cdr3_aa: CSAWTGQGGQPQHF
cdr3_nt: TGCAGCGCATGGACCGGACAGGGCGGTCAGCCCCAGCATTTT

cdr3_length: 14
d_call: NA
clone_size: NA
j_call: TRBJ2-3
v_call: TRBV6-5
cdr3_aa: CASSYRQGTDTQYF
cdr3_nt: TGTGCCAGCAGTTACCGGCAGGGCACAGATACGCAGTATTTT

cdr3_length: 15
d_call: TRBD1
clone_size: NA
j_call: TRBJ2-1
v_call: TRBV7-9
cdr3_aa: CASSLVGTGHNEQFF
cdr3_nt: TGTGCCAGCAGCTTAGTAGGGACAGGACACAATGAGCAGTTCTTC

cdr3_length: 13
d_call: NA
clone_size: NA
j_call: TRBJ1-5
v_call: TRBV24-1
cdr3_aa: CATSDFSGQPQHF
cdr3_nt: TGTGCCACCAGTGATTTTTCGGGGCAGCCCCAGCATTTT

cdr3_length: 14
d_call: NA
clone_size: once
j_call: TRBJ1-1
v_call: TRBV7-8
cdr3_aa: CASSLYGSVTEAFF
cdr3_nt: TGTGCCAGCAGCTTATATGGCAGCGTAACTGAAGCTTTCTTT

cdr3_length: 13
d_call: NA
clone_size: NA
j_call: TRBJ2-1
v_call: TRBV7-3
cdr3_aa: CASSLTITTEQFF
cdr3_nt: TGTGCCAGCAGCTTAACCATTACAACTGAGCAGTTCTTC

cdr3_length: 16
d_call: NA
clone_size: NA
j_call: TRBJ1-4
v_call: TRBV4-1
cdr3_aa: CASSQDSTGNHEKLFF
cdr3_nt: TGCGCCAGCAGCCAAGATTCGACAGGCAATCATGAAAAACTGTTTTTT

cdr3_length: 15
d_call: TRBD2
clone_size: NA
j_call: TRBJ2-5
v_call: TRBV5-4
cdr3_aa: CASSLASSGQETQYF
cdr3_nt: TGTGCCAGCAGCTTAGCGTCTAGCGGACAAGAGACCCAGTACTTC

cdr3_length: 17
d_call: TRBD1
clone_size: NA
j_call: TRBJ1-3
v_call: TRBV5-1
cdr3_aa: CASSFYPGQGFGNTIYF
cdr3_nt: TGCGCCAGCAGCTTTTACCCGGGACAGGGATTTGGAAACACCATATATTTT

cdr3_length: 15
d_call: NA
clone_size: NA
j_call: TRBJ2-5
v_call: TRBV10-3
cdr3_aa: CAISESSSVGETQYF
cdr3_nt: TGTGCCATCAGTGAGTCGTCGAGCGTAGGAGAGACCCAGTACTTC

cdr3_length: 15
d_call: TRBD1
clone_size: few
j_call: TRBJ2-7
v_call: TRBV5-4
cdr3_aa: CASSNPGQGGYEQYF
cdr3_nt: TGTGCCAGCAGCAACCCGGGACAGGGTGGATACGAGCAGTACTTC

cdr3_length: 15
d_call: TRBD1
clone_size: NA
j_call: TRBJ1-2
v_call: TRBV4-3
cdr3_aa: CASSQGTGDLYGYTF
cdr3_nt: TGCGCCAGCAGCCAGGGGACAGGGGATCTTTATGGCTACACCTTC

cdr3_length: 12
d_call: NA
clone_size: NA
j_call: TRBJ2-1
v_call: TRBV2
cdr3_aa: CASRDNYNEQFF
cdr3_nt: TGTGCCAGTCGGGACAACTACAATGAGCAGTTCTTC

cdr3_length: 15
d_call: TRBD2
clone_size: NA
j_call: TRBJ2-5
v_call: TRBV24-1
cdr3_aa: CATSDPGTTQETQYF
cdr3_nt: TGTGCCACCAGTGATCCAGGGACTACTCAAGAGACCCAGTACTTC

cdr3_length: 13
d_call: NA
clone_size: NA
j_call: TRBJ2-5
v_call: TRBV7-2
cdr3_aa: CASSPVAGETQYF
cdr3_nt: TGTGCCAGCAGCCCGGTGGCGGGGGAGACCCAGTACTTC

cdr3_length: 15
d_call: TRBD2
clone_size: NA
j_call: TRBJ2-7
v_call: TRBV27
cdr3_aa: CASSRGGNRPYEQYF
cdr3_nt: TGTGCCAGCAGTCGGGGGGGAAACAGGCCCTACGAGCAGTACTTC

cdr3_length: 12
d_call: NA
clone_size: NA
j_call: TRBJ1-3
v_call: TRBV27
cdr3_aa: CASGTLGDTIYF
cdr3_nt: TGTGCCAGCGGGACTCTGGGGGACACCATATATTTT

cdr3_length: 13
d_call: NA
clone_size: NA
j_call: TRBJ1-2
v_call: TRBV5-5
cdr3_aa: CASSLERGYGYTF
cdr3_nt: TGTGCCAGCAGCTTGGAACGGGGCTATGGCTACACCTTC

cdr3_length: 18
d_call: TRBD2
clone_size: few
j_call: TRBJ2-3
v_call: TRBV4-1
cdr3_aa: CASSQLTSGGHGADTQYF
cdr3_nt: TGCGCCAGCAGCCAACTGACTAGCGGGGGTCACGGGGCAGATACGCAGTATTTT

cdr3_length: 15
d_call: NA
clone_size: once
j_call: TRBJ1-5
v_call: TRBV24-1
cdr3_aa: CATSKGTQSNQPQHF
cdr3_nt: TGTGCCACCAGTAAAGGGACACAGAGCAATCAGCCCCAGCATTTT

cdr3_length: 17
d_call: NA
clone_size: NA
j_call: TRBJ1-6
v_call: TRBV10-3
cdr3_aa: CAIQARRKKTGDSPLHF
cdr3_nt: TGTGCCATCCAAGCCCGAAGAAAAAAGACAGGCGATTCACCCCTCCACTTT

cdr3_length: 15
d_call: NA
clone_size: NA
j_call: TRBJ2-5
v_call: TRBV18
cdr3_aa: CASSPISGFQETQYF
cdr3_nt: TGTGCCAGCTCACCAATTTCAGGGTTCCAAGAGACCCAGTACTTC

cdr3_length: 13
d_call: NA
clone_size: NA
j_call: TRBJ1-1
v_call: TRBV3-1/TRBV3-2
cdr3_aa: CASSFDSNAEAFF
cdr3_nt: TGTGCCAGCAGCTTCGACAGTAACGCTGAAGCTTTCTTT

cdr3_length: 13
d_call: NA
clone_size: once
j_call: TRBJ1-1
v_call: TRBV7-2
cdr3_aa: CASSFAEGTEAFF
cdr3_nt: TGTGCCAGCAGCTTTGCTGAGGGCACTGAAGCTTTCTTT

cdr3_length: 14
d_call: TRBD1
clone_size: NA
j_call: TRBJ1-2
v_call: TRBV5-4
cdr3_aa: CASTSGTASYGYTF
cdr3_nt: TGTGCCAGCACCTCCGGGACAGCGAGCTATGGCTACACCTTC

cdr3_length: 14
d_call: NA
clone_size: NA
j_call: TRBJ2-2
v_call: TRBV11-1
cdr3_aa: CASSFIGDTGELFF
cdr3_nt: TGTGCCAGCAGCTTTATAGGGGACACCGGGGAGCTGTTTTTT

cdr3_length: 15
d_call: TRBD1
clone_size: NA
j_call: TRBJ1-2
v_call: TRBV5-1
cdr3_aa: CASSQGGGANYGYTF
cdr3_nt: TGCGCCAGCAGCCAAGGAGGGGGCGCAAACTATGGCTACACCTTC

cdr3_length: 15
d_call: NA
clone_size: NA
j_call: TRBJ1-2
v_call: TRBV5-6
cdr3_aa: CASSHISGVKYGYTF
cdr3_nt: TGTGCCAGCAGTCATATTTCGGGAGTTAAATATGGCTACACCTTC

cdr3_length: 13
d_call: TRBD1
clone_size: NA
j_call: TRBJ2-7
v_call: TRBV12-3/TRBV12-4
cdr3_aa: CASRGDRGYEQYF
cdr3_nt: TGTGCCAGCAGGGGGGACAGGGGCTACGAGCAGTACTTC

cdr3_length: 15
d_call: NA
clone_size: NA
j_call: TRBJ1-3
v_call: TRBV11-2
cdr3_aa: CASSKLDSSGNTIYF
cdr3_nt: TGTGCCAGCAGCAAATTGGACAGCTCTGGAAACACCATATATTTT

cdr3_length: 13
d_call: NA
clone_size: NA
j_call: TRBJ1-2
v_call: TRBV9
cdr3_aa: CASSVVAGLGYTF
cdr3_nt: TGTGCCAGCAGCGTAGTGGCAGGCCTTGGCTACACCTTC

cdr3_length: 15
d_call: NA
clone_size: few
j_call: TRBJ2-7
v_call: TRBV29-1
cdr3_aa: CSVEWAGAGDDEQYF
cdr3_nt: TGCAGCGTTGAATGGGCGGGGGCAGGGGATGACGAGCAGTACTTC

cdr3_length: 11
d_call: NA
clone_size: NA
j_call: TRBJ2-7
v_call: TRBV5-6
cdr3_aa: CASSFVYEQYF
cdr3_nt: TGTGCCAGCAGCTTCGTTTACGAGCAGTACTTC

cdr3_length: 15
d_call: TRBD1
clone_size: NA
j_call: TRBJ1-2
v_call: TRBV7-2
cdr3_aa: CASSLVPTGRYGYTF
cdr3_nt: TGTGCCAGCAGCTTAGTCCCGACAGGGAGGTATGGCTACACCTTC

cdr3_length: 15
d_call: NA
clone_size: NA
j_call: TRBJ1-5
v_call: TRBV30
cdr3_aa: CAWSVGGAGRQPQHF
cdr3_nt: TGTGCCTGGAGTGTTGGGGGGGCGGGTCGTCAGCCCCAGCATTTT

cdr3_length: 18
d_call: TRBD1
clone_size: NA
j_call: TRBJ1-1
v_call: TRBV11-2
cdr3_aa: CASSLVAGTGYLNTEAFF
cdr3_nt: TGTGCCAGCAGCTTAGTGGCCGGGACAGGGTACCTGAACACTGAAGCTTTCTTT

cdr3_length: 14
d_call: TRBD1
clone_size: NA
j_call: TRBJ1-2
v_call: TRBV7-8
cdr3_aa: CASRPGQGAFGYTF
cdr3_nt: TGTGCCAGCAGGCCGGGACAGGGGGCGTTTGGCTACACCTTC

cdr3_length: 14
d_call: NA
clone_size: NA
j_call: TRBJ2-7
v_call: TRBV7-2
cdr3_aa: CASSAKLDTYEQYF
cdr3_nt: TGTGCCAGCAGCGCGAAGCTTGACACCTACGAGCAGTACTTC